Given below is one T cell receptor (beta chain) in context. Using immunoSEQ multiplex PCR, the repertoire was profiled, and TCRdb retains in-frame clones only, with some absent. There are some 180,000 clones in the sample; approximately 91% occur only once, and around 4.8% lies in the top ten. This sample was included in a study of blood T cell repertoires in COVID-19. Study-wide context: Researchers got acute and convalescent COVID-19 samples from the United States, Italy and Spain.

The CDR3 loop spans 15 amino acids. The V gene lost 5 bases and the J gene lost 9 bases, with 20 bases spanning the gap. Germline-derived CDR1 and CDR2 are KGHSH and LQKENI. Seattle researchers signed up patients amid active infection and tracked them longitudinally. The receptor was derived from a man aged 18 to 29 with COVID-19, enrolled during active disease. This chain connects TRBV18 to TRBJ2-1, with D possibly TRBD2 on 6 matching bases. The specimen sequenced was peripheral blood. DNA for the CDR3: TGTGCCAGCTCAACCGGGAGAGAATGGGAGAGTGAGCAGTTCTTC. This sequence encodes CASSTGREWESEQFF.